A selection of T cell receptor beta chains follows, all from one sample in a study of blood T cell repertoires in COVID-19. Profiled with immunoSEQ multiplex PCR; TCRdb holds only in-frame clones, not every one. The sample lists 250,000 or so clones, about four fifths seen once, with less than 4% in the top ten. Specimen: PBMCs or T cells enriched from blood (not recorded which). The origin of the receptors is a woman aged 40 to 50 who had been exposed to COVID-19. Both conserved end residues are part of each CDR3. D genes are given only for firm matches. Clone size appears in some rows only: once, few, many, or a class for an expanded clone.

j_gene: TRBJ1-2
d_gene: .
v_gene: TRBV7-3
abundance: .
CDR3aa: CASSFGRDYGYTF
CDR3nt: TGTGCCAGCAGCTTCGGCCGGGACTATGGCTACACCTTC

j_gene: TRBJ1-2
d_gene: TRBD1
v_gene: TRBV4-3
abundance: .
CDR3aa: CASSQDRLGAGGGYTF
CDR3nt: TGCGCCAGCAGCCAAGATCGCCTGGGGGCAGGGGGAGGCTACACCTTC

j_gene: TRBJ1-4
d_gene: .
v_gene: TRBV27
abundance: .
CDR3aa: CASSLQGDGRWTNEKLFF
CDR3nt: TGTGCCAGCAGTTTACAGGGCGACGGAAGGTGGACTAATGAAAAACTGTTTTTT

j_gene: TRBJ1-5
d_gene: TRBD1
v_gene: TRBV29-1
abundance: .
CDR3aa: CSAKGTGGDDQPQHF
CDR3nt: TGCAGCGCTAAAGGGACAGGGGGCGACGATCAGCCCCAGCATTTT

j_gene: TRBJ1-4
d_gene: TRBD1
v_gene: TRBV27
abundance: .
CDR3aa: CASGVPGGDEKLFF
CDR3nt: TGTGCCAGCGGAGTCCCAGGGGGCGATGAAAAACTGTTTTTT

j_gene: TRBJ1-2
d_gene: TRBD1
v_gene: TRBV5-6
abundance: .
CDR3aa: CASSVSGGRLGYTF
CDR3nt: TGTGCCAGCAGCGTGTCAGGGGGGAGGCTTGGCTACACCTTC

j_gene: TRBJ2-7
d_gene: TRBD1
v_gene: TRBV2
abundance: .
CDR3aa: CASKPGQGYYEQYF
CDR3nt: TGTGCCAGCAAACCGGGACAGGGCTACTACGAGCAGTACTTC

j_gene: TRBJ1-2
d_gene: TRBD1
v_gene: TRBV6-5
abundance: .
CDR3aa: CASSLGGTGVNYGYTF
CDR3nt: TGTGCCAGCAGTTTGGGGGGGACAGGGGTTAACTATGGCTACACCTTC

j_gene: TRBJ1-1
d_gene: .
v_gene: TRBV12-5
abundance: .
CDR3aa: CASGLGAGEAFF
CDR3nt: TGTGCTAGTGGTTTGGGGGCAGGTGAAGCTTTCTTT

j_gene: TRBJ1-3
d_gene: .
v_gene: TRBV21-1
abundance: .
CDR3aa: CASSIRDRGPVGNTIYF
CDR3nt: TGTGCCAGCAGCATCCGGGACAGGGGGCCGGTCGGAAACACCATATATTTT

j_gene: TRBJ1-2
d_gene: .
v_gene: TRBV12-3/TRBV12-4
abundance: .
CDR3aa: CASSRDTYGYTF
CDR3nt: TGTGCCAGCAGTAGGGACACCTATGGCTACACCTTC

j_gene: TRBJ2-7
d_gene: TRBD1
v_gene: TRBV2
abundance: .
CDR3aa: CASRPRDRGYEQYF
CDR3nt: TGTGCCAGCAGGCCCCGGGACAGGGGGTATGAGCAGTACTTC

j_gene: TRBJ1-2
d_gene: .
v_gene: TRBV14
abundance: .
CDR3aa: CASSQVRDSPYGYTF
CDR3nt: TGTGCCAGCAGCCAAGTCCGAGACAGCCCCTATGGCTACACCTTC

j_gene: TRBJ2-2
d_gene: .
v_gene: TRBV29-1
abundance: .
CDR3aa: CSVGYRVRGELFF
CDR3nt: TGCAGCGTTGGTTACCGAGTCCGAGGGGAGCTGTTTTTT

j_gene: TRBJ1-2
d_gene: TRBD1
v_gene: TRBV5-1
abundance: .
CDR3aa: CASSDGQGGNYGYTF
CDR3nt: TGCGCCAGCAGCGACGGACAGGGAGGTAACTATGGCTACACCTTC

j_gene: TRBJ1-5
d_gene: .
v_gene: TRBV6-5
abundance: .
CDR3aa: CASSYSAGSLQPQHF
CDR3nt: TGTGCCAGCAGTTACTCGGCAGGGTCTTTACAGCCCCAGCATTTT

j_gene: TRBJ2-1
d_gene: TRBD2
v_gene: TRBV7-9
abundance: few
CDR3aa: CASSHPSGGARSYNEQFF
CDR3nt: TGTGCCAGCAGCCATCCTAGCGGGGGGGCTCGCTCCTACAATGAGCAGTTCTTC

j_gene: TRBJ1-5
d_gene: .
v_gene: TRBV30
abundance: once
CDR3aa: CAWSATGGQPQHF
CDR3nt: TGTGCCTGGAGTGCCACCGGGGGTCAGCCCCAGCATTTT

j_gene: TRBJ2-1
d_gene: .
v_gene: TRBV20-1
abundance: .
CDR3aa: CSATREHQLF
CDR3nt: TGCAGTGCTACCCGGGAACATCAGCTCTTC

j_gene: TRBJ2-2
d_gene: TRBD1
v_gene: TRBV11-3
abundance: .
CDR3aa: CASSLRTGNTGELFF
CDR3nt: TGTGCCAGCAGCCTCCGGACAGGAAACACCGGGGAGCTGTTTTTT

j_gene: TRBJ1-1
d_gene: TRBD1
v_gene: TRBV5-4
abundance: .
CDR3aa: CASSFYRGRGMGEAFF
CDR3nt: TGTGCCAGCAGCTTTTACAGGGGGCGGGGGATGGGTGAAGCTTTCTTT

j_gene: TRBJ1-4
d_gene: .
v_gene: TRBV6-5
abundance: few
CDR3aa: CASSPEGVREKLFF
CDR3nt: TGTGCCAGCAGCCCCGAGGGGGTTCGGGAAAAACTGTTTTTT

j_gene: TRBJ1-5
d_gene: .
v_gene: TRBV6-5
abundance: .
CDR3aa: CASSYFDMGNQPQHF
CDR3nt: TGTGCCAGCAGTTACTTTGACATGGGCAATCAGCCCCAGCATTTT

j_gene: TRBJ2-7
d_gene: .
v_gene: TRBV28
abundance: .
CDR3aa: CASSYCRENSGGEQYF
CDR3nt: TGTGCCAGCAGTTACTGCCGGGAGAACTCCGGTGGCGAGCAGTACTTC

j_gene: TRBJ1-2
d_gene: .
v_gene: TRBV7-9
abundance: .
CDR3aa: CASSPTPGGKANYGYTF
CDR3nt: TGTGCCAGCAGCCCTACCCCGGGGGGAAAAGCTAACTATGGCTACACCTTC

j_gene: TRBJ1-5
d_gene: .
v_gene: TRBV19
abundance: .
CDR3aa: CASSPTPQGAGNQPQHF
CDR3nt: TGTGCCAGTAGTCCCACCCCCCAAGGGGCTGGCAATCAGCCCCAGCATTTT

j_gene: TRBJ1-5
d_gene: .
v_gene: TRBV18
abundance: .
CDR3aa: CASSPGWSQPQHF
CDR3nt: TGTGCCAGCTCACCAGGGTGGAGTCAGCCCCAGCATTTT

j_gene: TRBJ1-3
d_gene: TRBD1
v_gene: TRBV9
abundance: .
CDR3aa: CASSVGDSHSGNTIYF
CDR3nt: TGTGCCAGCAGCGTAGGGGACAGCCACTCTGGAAACACCATATATTTT

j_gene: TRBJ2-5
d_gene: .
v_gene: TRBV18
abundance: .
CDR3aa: CASSPARGADKETQYF
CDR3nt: TGTGCCAGCTCACCAGCCCGGGGGGCCGACAAAGAGACCCAGTACTTC

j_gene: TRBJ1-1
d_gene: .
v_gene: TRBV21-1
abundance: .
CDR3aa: CASTMEGEAFF
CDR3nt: TGTGCCAGCACCATGGAGGGGGAAGCTTTCTTT

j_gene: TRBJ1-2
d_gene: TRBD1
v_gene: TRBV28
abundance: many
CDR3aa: CASSSTGTGGGGYTF
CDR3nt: TGTGCCAGCAGTTCGACGGGGACAGGGGGAGGTGGCTACACCTTC

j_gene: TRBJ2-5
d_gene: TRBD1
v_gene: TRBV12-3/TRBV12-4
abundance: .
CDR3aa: CASRPGGPETQYF
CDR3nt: TGTGCCAGCAGGCCAGGGGGCCCAGAGACCCAGTACTTC

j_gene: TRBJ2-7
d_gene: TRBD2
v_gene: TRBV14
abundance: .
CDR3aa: CASSQAGLAGVSSYEQYF
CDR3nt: TGTGCCAGCAGCCAAGCGGGACTAGCGGGCGTAAGCTCCTACGAGCAGTACTTC

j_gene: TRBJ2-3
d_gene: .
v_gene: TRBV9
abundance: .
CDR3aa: CASSVGTETTDTQYF
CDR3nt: TGTGCCAGCAGCGTAGGGACAGAAACCACAGATACGCAGTATTTT

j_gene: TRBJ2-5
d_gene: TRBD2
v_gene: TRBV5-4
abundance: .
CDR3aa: CASSYPGVSGETQYF
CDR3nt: TGTGCCAGCAGCTACCCCGGGGTTAGCGGGGAGACCCAGTACTTC

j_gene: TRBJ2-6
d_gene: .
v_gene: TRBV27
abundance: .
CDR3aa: CASSSLQHLTAGANVLTF
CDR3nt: TGTGCCAGCAGTTCCCTACAGCACTTGACGGCTGGGGCCAACGTCCTGACTTTC

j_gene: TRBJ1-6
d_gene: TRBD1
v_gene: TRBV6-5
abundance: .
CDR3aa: CASRDTGANSPLHF
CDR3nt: TGTGCCAGCAGAGACACAGGGGCTAATTCACCCCTCCACTTT

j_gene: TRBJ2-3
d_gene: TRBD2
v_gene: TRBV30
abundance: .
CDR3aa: CAWSRGSGVTDTQYF
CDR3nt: TGTGCCTGGAGTCGGGGTAGCGGGGTTACAGATACGCAGTATTTT

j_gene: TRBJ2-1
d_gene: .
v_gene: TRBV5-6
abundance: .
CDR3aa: CASSFGSRGASYNEQFF
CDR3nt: TGTGCCAGCAGTTTCGGATCACGGGGGGCATCCTACAATGAGCAGTTCTTC

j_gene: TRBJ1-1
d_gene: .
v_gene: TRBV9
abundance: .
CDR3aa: CASSSRGGGMNTEAFF
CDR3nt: TGTGCCAGCAGCTCGAGGGGCGGGGGGATGAACACTGAAGCTTTCTTT

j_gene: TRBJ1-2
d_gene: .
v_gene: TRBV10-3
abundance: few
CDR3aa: CAINGGSFYGYTF
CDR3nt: TGTGCCATCAACGGGGGATCGTTCTATGGCTACACCTTC

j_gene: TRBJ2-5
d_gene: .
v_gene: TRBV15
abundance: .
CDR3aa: CATSRDRGKETQYF
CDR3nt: TGTGCCACCAGCAGAGATCGGGGGAAAGAGACCCAGTACTTC